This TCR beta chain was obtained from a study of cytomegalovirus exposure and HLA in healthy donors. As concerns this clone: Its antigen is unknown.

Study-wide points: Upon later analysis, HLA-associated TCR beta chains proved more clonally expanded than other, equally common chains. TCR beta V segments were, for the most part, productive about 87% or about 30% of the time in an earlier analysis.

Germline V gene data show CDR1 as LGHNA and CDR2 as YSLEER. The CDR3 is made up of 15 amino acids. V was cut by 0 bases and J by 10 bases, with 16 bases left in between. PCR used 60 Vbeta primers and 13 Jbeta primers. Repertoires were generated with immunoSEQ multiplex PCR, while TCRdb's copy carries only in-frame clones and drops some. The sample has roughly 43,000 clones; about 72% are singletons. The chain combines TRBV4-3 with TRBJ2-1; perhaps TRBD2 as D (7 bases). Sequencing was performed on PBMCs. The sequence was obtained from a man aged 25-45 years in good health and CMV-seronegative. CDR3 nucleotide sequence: TGCGCCAGCAGCCAAGATTCTCTGGGGGGGCTCGAGCAGTTCTTC. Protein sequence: CASSQDSLGGLEQFF.